Only a few counts were recorded for the clone carrying this T cell receptor (beta chain). Its cognate antigen is unknown. These data belong to a study of identical twins. Study-wide findings and caveats: Alpha sequences that were out-of-frame and twin-shared showed an excess of low generation probability. Instead of following the same donors, the conclusions were based on cross-sectional statistical analysis.

TCRdb reanalysed the 5' RACE reads using MiXCR and keeps one entry per CDR3 protein. The sample records more than 400,000 distinct CDR3 sequences, 13% to 15% being singletons. The V gene end was trimmed by 3 bases and the J gene end by 8 bases; junction bases not matched to a gene: 12. Germline loops: CDR1 MGHRA, CDR2 YSYEKL. This CDR3 has 16 residues. Every one of the donors was a healthy Caucasian. These data were also reused for a study on yellow fever vaccine responses in identical twins. That source reports: Among the twins, the vaccine T cell response reportedly seemed partly convergent and partly personalized.

Sequencing was carried out using CD4+ T cells sorted from blood. The TCR sequence derives from a woman under 30 in good health. J is TRBJ2-1 and V is TRBV4-1; 8 bases line up with TRBD2. Here the CDR3 DNA reads TGCGCCAGCAGCCATAGCAAGTTAGCGGGGACATATGAGCAGTTCTTC. It translates to CASSHSKLAGTYEQFF.